This entry lists 28 T cell receptor beta chains sequenced from one sample in a study of T cells after yellow fever vaccination (dated by TCRdb to between 2018 and 2020). Read against the paper, the sample's treatment or condition label means: live attenuated yellow fever vaccine strain. The library was generated by 5' RACE. Sequencing took place on an Illumina HiSeq 2500. Clones were called with MiXCR by TCRdb after fastp trimmed the public reads at Q25, and only in-frame beta chains were retained. Each entry merges the rows of one CDR3 protein and shows their most common DNA and genes. This sample is represented by 500,000 to 650,000 distinct CDR3 sequences; 9% to 15% of them were singletons. Jointly, the top ten make up just under 15% of the sample. The sequenced sample was PBMCs, obtained on the day of the yellow fever booster vaccination. The receptors shown here come from a man younger than 40 who received the YFV17D yellow fever vaccine.

This clonotype has only a few counts. V gene TRBV5-1 combines with J gene TRBJ1-1; tentatively, D is TRBD1 (5 bases). The CDR3 totals 16 residues. Germline V gives CDR1 SGHRS, CDR2 YFSETQ. V lost 0 bases to trimming and J lost 1 base, with 13 bases between them. CDR3 sequence reads: CASSLEGMTENTEAFF. The CDR3 DNA reads TGCGCCAGCAGCTTGGAAGGGATGACAGAGAACACTGAAGCTTTCTTT.

This clonotype was seen ten or more times. Here the CDR3 DNA reads TGCAGTGCTACCGGAACGGGACAGGGAACCTACGAGCAGTACTTC. It codes for CSATGTGQGTYEQYF. This chain uses TRBV20-1 with TRBJ2-7; TRBD1 aligns across 9 bases. CDR3 length: 15 residues. Per germline, CDR1 DFQATT and CDR2 SNEGSKA (reference sequence). The V gene end was trimmed by 4 bases and the J gene end by 2 bases; junction bases not matched to a gene: 9.

The sample holds a few counts of this clonotype. The rearrangement joins TRBV20-1 to TRBJ2-6, with 7 bases matching TRBD2. The trim removed 3 bases at V and 0 bases at J, leaving 5 bases unmatched. The CDR3 consists of 16 residues. In germline, CDR1 is DFQATT, CDR2 SNEGSKA (reference sequence). For the CDR3, the DNA is TGCAGTGCTAGCGGGGGGACCCACTCTGGGGCCAACGTCCTGACTTTC. It is translated as CSASGGTHSGANVLTF.

Only a few counts were recorded for this clonotype. V usage is TRBV7-7 and J usage is TRBJ2-1, with 14 bases matching TRBD2. Germline V gene lookup returns CDR1 SSHAT and CDR2 FNYEAQ (reference sequence). This CDR3 has 22 amino acids. J lost 0 bases, V lost 2 bases, and 15 bases had no gene match. CDR3 nucleotide sequence: TGTGCCAGCAGCTTATTGGTGTGGGGGACTAGCGGGAGCCAAAGCTCCTACAATGAGCAGTTCTTC. Translating gives CASSLLVWGTSGSQSSYNEQFF. Full variable domain (missing parts from reference TRBV7-7 and TRBJ2-1): GAGVSQSPRYKVTKRGQDVTLRCDPISSHATLYWYQQALGQGPEFLTYFNYEAQPDKSGLPSDRFSAERPEGSISTLTIQRTEQRDSAMYRCASSLLVWGTSGSQSSYNEQFFGPGTRLTVL.

This clonotype was detected only a few times. The rearrangement links TRBV7-2 to TRBJ2-7, with TRBD2 matching over 9 bases. Germline V gives CDR1 SGHTA, CDR2 FQGNSA. CDR3 size: 15 residues. The J segment lost 3 bases and the V segment lost 5 bases, leaving 8 bases of the junction unmatched. CDR3 region: CASSPVAGENYEQYF. For the CDR3, the DNA is TGTGCCAGCAGCCCGGTAGCGGGAGAAAACTACGAGCAGTACTTC. Looking up the rest from reference TRBV7-2 and TRBJ2-7 gives the full variable domain: GAGVSQSPSNKVTEKGKDVELRCDPISGHTALYWYRQSLGQGLEFLIYFQGNSAPDKSGLPSDRFSAERTGGSVSTLTIQRTQQEDSAVYLCASSPVAGENYEQYFGPGTRLTVT.

This clonotype was counted between two and nine times. The J gene is TRBJ2-3, the V gene TRBV10-3, with 14 bases that match TRBD2. The V gene's germline CDR1 is ENHRY and CDR2 SYGVKD. The V and J ends lost 7 bases and 5 bases, in that order; junction bases with no gene match: 8. CDR3 length: 16 amino acids. This CDR3 is CAITGTSGRAGDTQYF. In DNA form, the CDR3 reads TGTGCCATCACCGGGACTAGCGGGAGAGCTGGAGATACGCAGTATTTT.

The CDR3 sequence is CASSTTGPPMGEQFF. In DNA form, the CDR3 reads TGCGCCAGCAGTACAACAGGCCCGCCCATGGGTGAGCAGTTCTTC. This chain uses TRBV10-2 with TRBJ2-1; weak D call: TRBD1 (5 bases). The V and J ends lost 5 bases and 9 bases respectively, with 20 bases between them. Germline assignment: CDR1 WSHSY and CDR2 SAAADI. The CDR3 totals 15 residues.

CDR3 sequence reads: CASSLTWTGGDTGELFF. CDR3 in DNA: TGTGCCAGCAGTTTAACCTGGACAGGCGGGGACACCGGGGAGCTGTTTTTT. This sequence joins TRBV28 and TRBJ2-2, with a possible D match to TRBD1 (7 bases). CDR3 size: 17 residues. CDR1 MDHEN and CDR2 SYDVKM come from the germline V gene. V shed 2 bases and J shed 3 bases, with 16 bases lying between them.

There are many counts of this clonotype. This sequence joins TRBV6-5 and TRBJ1-1, with 9 bases matching TRBD1. J lost 4 bases, V lost 6 bases, and 0 bases had no gene match. Germline CDR1 is MNHEY and CDR2 is SVGAGI. CDR3 length: 12 residues. This CDR3 reads CASRTGGTEAFF. The CDR3 bases are TGTGCCAGCAGGACAGGGGGCACTGAAGCTTTCTTT.

In its sample, this clonotype was seen a few times. The J gene is TRBJ2-5, the V gene TRBV7-2; 8 nucleotides line up with TRBD1. J was trimmed by 2 bases and V by 4 bases; bases with no gene match: 3. Per germline, CDR1 SGHTA and CDR2 FQGNSA. The CDR3 is 14 amino acids. CDR3 in DNA: TGTGCCAGCAGCTCACGGACAGGGCAAGAGACCCAGTACTTC. Its protein is CASSSRTGQETQYF. Full variable domain (remainder filled in from reference TRBV7-2 and TRBJ2-5): GAGVSQSPSNKVTEKGKDVELRCDPISGHTALYWYRQSLGQGLEFLIYFQGNSAPDKSGLPSDRFSAERTGGSVSTLTIQRTQQEDSAVYLCASSSRTGQETQYFGPGTRLLVL.

This clonotype has a handful of counts. J is TRBJ2-7 and V is TRBV7-2; TRBD1 agrees at 7 bases. There are 15 residues in the CDR3. Per germline, CDR1 SGHTA and CDR2 FQGNSA. The trim removed 4 bases at V and 3 bases at J, leaving 9 bases unmatched. The DNA for the CDR3 is TGTGCCAGCAGCTGGGTACGGGACAGCAGCTACGAGCAGTACTTC. It codes for CASSWVRDSSYEQYF. The full variable domain, its missing parts supplied by reference TRBV7-2 and TRBJ2-7, is GAGVSQSPSNKVTEKGKDVELRCDPISGHTALYWYRQSLGQGLEFLIYFQGNSAPDKSGLPSDRFSAERTGGSVSTLTIQRTQQEDSAVYLCASSWVRDSSYEQYFGPGTRLTVT.

The CDR3 DNA reads as TGTGCCAGCAGCTTAGCACAACTTTTCTACGAGCAGTACTTC. This sequence encodes CASSLAQLFYEQYF. The V gene is TRBV11-2, the J gene TRBJ2-7, with unresolved D. V was cut by 1 base and J by 3 bases, with 10 bases left in between. This CDR3 comprises 14 residues. Germline-derived CDR1 and CDR2 are SGHAT and FQNNGV.

This sequence joins TRBV4-1 and TRBJ2-1, with D possibly being TRBD1 (6 bases). Trimming stripped 1 base from V and 7 bases from J, with 14 bases between. CDR3 size: 15 residues. CDR1 MGHRA and CDR2 YSYEKL come from the germline V gene. CDR3 bases: TGCGCCAGCAGCCAAGCATCGTCAGGGGCTAATGAGCAGTTCTTC. It specifies CASSQASSGANEQFF.

This clonotype was counted once. The chain couples TRBV28 to TRBJ2-1, with 8 bases aligning to TRBD2. Germline V gene data show CDR1 as MDHEN and CDR2 as SYDVKM. After removal of 6 bases from V and 7 bases from J, the junction contained 8 bases not matched to a gene. The CDR3 totals 14 residues. CDR3 bases: TGTGCCAGCAGAACCGCTGGGACTAGTAATGAGCAGTTCTTC. Amino acid sequence: CASRTAGTSNEQFF.

The J gene is TRBJ2-1, the V gene TRBV5-1; 8 bases match TRBD2. Per the germline V gene, CDR1 is SGHRS and CDR2 is YFSETQ. CDR3 length: 17 amino acids. Unmatched junction bases numbered 11, after V lost 3 bases and J lost 3 bases. Here the CDR3 DNA reads TGCGCCAGCAGCTCGCCCTCACTAGCGGCCTACTACAATGAGCAGTTCTTC. Translation gives CASSSPSLAAYYNEQFF.

The V gene is TRBV6-1, the J gene TRBJ2-5, with TRBD2 matching 10 bases. The CDR3 is 14 amino acids. V was clipped by 6 bases and J by 3 bases; unmatched bases: 4. The germline V gene encodes CDR1 MNHNS and CDR2 SASEGT. The CDR3 sequence: CASRTSGQKETQYF. CDR3 DNA: TGTGCCAGCAGGACTAGCGGGCAGAAAGAGACCCAGTACTTC.

This clonotype was counted between two and nine times. The junction and the germline gene differ at one end; a read error may be behind it. The chain links TRBV5-1 to TRBJ2-1; 9 nucleotides agree with TRBD1. This CDR3 region has 14 residues. Germline V CDR1 and CDR2: SGHRS, YFSETQ. CDR3 DNA: TGCGCCAGCAGTTTGGGACAGGGTATGGATGAGCAGTTCTTC. It specifies CASSLGQGMDEQFF. Filled out from reference TRBV5-1 and TRBJ2-1, the complete variable domain reads KAGVTQTPRYLIKTRGQQVTLSCSPISGHRSVSWYQQTPGQGLQFLFEYFSETQRNKGNFPGRFSGRQFSNSRSEMNVSTLELGDSALYLCASSLGQGMDEQFFGPGTRLTVL.

This clonotype has more than one count but fewer than ten. This chain joins TRBV11-2 and TRBJ1-4; D is perhaps TRBD1 (5 bases). Germline-derived CDR1 and CDR2 are SGHAT and FQNNGV. CDR3 length: 15 amino acids. Trimming left V 5 bases short and J 3 bases short, with 13 bases between. CDR3 region: CASSLRDRANEKLFF. As DNA, the CDR3 is TGTGCCAGCAGCCTTAGAGACAGAGCTAATGAAAAACTGTTTTTT.

The J gene is TRBJ1-1, the V gene TRBV30; D uncertain. Germline V gene data show CDR1 as GTSNPN and CDR2 as SVGIG (reference sequence). Trimming removed 4 bases from V and 4 bases from J, with 13 bases in between. The CDR3 is 13 residues long. The CDR3 loop is CAWTPRVSTEAFF. Here the CDR3 DNA reads TGTGCCTGGACTCCGAGGGTCAGCACTGAAGCTTTCTTT.

The chain is built from TRBV20-1 and TRBJ2-2; TRBD2 matches at 8 bases. Germline V gene lookup returns CDR1 DFQATT and CDR2 SNEGSKA (reference sequence). The CDR3 length is 13 residues. Here the CDR3 reads CSTGTSGTGELFF. DNA for the CDR3: TGCAGCACCGGGACTAGTGGTACCGGGGAGCTGTTTTTT.

CDR3 amino acids: CASSLGPRGETQYF. In DNA form, the CDR3 reads TGTGCCAGCAGCTTGGGACCCCGGGGGGAGACCCAGTACTTC. V and J are TRBV5-6 and TRBJ2-5; D is possibly TRBD2 (6 bases). This CDR3 is built from 14 residues. Between the trimmed V and J ends, which lost 0 bases and 5 bases, there was a span of 11 bases. Per germline, CDR1 SGHDT and CDR2 YYEEEE. Together with reference TRBV5-6 and TRBJ2-5, the CDR3 gives the full variable domain: DAGVTQSPTHLIKTRGQQVTLRCSPKSGHDTVSWYQQALGQGPQFIFQYYEEEERQRGNFPDRFSGHQFPNYSSELNVNALLLGDSALYLCASSLGPRGETQYFGPGTRLLVL.

The V call is TRBV3-1, the J call TRBJ2-1, with 8 positions matching TRBD2. V lost 0 bases to trimming and J lost 4 bases; unmatched junction nucleotides: 8. Germline CDR1 is LGHDT and CDR2 is YNNKEL (reference sequence). This CDR3 is 17 amino acids long. This chain's CDR3 is CASSQEALAGLYNEQFF. The CDR3 DNA follows: TGTGCCAGCAGCCAAGAGGCCCTAGCGGGCTTATACAATGAGCAGTTCTTC.

This clonotype was counted between two and nine times. In nucleotides, the CDR3 is TGTGCCACCCCTCCCCGCGGACTGAGTGCAGAGACCCAGTACTTC. Protein product: CATPPRGLSAETQYF. The rearrangement links TRBV2 to TRBJ2-5, with D possibly TRBD2 on 5 matching bases. V was pared by 10 bases and J by 4 bases, with 22 bases between. The CDR3 has 15 residues. Germline CDR1 is SNHLY and CDR2 is FYNNEI.

This clonotype was counted only a few times. J is TRBJ1-2 and V is TRBV20-1, with TRBD1 matching 9 bases. V gave up 5 bases and J gave up 7 bases; unmatched junction bases: 8. Per germline, CDR1 DFQATT and CDR2 SNEGSKA (reference sequence). CDR3 length equals 13 residues. The DNA for the CDR3 is TGCAGTGCTCAGGACAGGGGCAGACGTGGCTACACCTTC. It codes for CSAQDRGRRGYTF.

This clonotype was recorded at least ten times. The V gene is TRBV28, the J gene TRBJ2-5; D gene unclear. CDR3 length equals 15 residues. Germline V CDR1 and CDR2: MDHEN, SYDVKM. V was clipped by 4 bases and J by 0 bases, with 12 bases between them. CDR3 nucleotides: TGTGCCAGCAGTTCCCGTAGTGGGTACCAAGAGACCCAGTACTTC. It translates to CASSSRSGYQETQYF.

This clonotype was counted only a few times. This sequence joins TRBV28 and TRBJ2-7; TRBD2 aligns across 7 bases. The ends lost 1 base at V and 5 bases at J; junction bases unmatched: 5. Germline CDR1 MDHEN, CDR2 SYDVKM. This CDR3 has 14 amino acids. CDR3 sequence (DNA): TGTGCCAGCAGTTTATTTGCGGGAGTAGACGAGCAGTACTTC. Amino acid sequence: CASSLFAGVDEQYF.

The chain couples TRBV6-5 to TRBJ2-7; a possible D gene is TRBD1 (5 bases). The CDR3 has 14 amino acids. With 0 bases removed from V and 1 base from J, the gap between germline ends came to 7 bases. Looked up from germline, CDR1 is MNHEY and CDR2 is SVGAGI. The CDR3 sequence is CASSYSRQSYEQYF. The DNA for the CDR3 is TGTGCCAGCAGTTACTCACGACAGTCCTACGAGCAGTACTTC.

V and J are TRBV4-3 and TRBJ2-5; TRBD1 is a possible D gene (6 bases). Germline CDR1 and CDR2: LGHNA and YSLEER. The CDR3 sequence is 16 residues long. The V end was cut by 3 bases, the J end by 5 bases, with 19 bases between. The chain's CDR3 is CASSHLQGSEWETQYF. The CDR3 nucleotides are TGCGCCAGCAGCCACTTACAGGGTTCAGAGTGGGAGACCCAGTACTTC.